This entry lists 30 T cell receptor beta chains sequenced from one sample in a study of T-cell reconstitution after alpha-beta-depleted transplantation in children. TCRbeta library construction was performed incorporating unique molecular identifiers. TCRdb fed the PCR reads into MiXCR, producing one record per CDR3 protein. Among around 200,000 distinct CDR3 sequences listed, 8.5% to 10% were seen once. The material was PBMCs from the stem cell graft donor, obtained from the stem cell graft. Every receptor here comes from a human donor who donated a stem cell graft to a child with acute lymphoblastic leukemia.

This clonotype was counted at least ten times. This chain connects TRBV10-3 to TRBJ2-3; D is unclear. Trimming took 8 bases from V and 6 from J, leaving 9 bases between them. Germline lookup yields CDR1 ENHRY and CDR2 SYGVKD. The CDR3 totals 11 residues. For the CDR3, the DNA is TGTGCCATCGCAGTGGGGGATACGCAGTATTTT. The encoded protein is CAIAVGDTQYF.

This clonotype has just a few counts. The chain recombines TRBV12-3 or TRBV12-4 with TRBJ1-3; the D gene is possibly TRBD1 (6 bases). This CDR3 is 15 amino acids long. The V and J ends lost 6 bases and 7 bases respectively, with 19 bases between them. As DNA, the CDR3 is TGTGCCAGCAGCACTCAGGGGTATTTCGGGAACACCATATATTTT. It encodes CASSTQGYFGNTIYF.

This clonotype was counted ten times or more. The junction differs from germline at one of its ends, possibly a read error. The CDR3 is CASSLVGGVYNEQFF. CDR3 coding DNA: TGTGCCAGCAGCTTAGTCGGGGGGGTCTACAATGAGCAGTTCTTC. This rearrangement joins TRBV5-1 to TRBJ2-1; 8 bases match TRBD2. This CDR3 spans 15 amino acids. Germline CDR1 and CDR2: SGHRS and YFSETQ.

The chain is built from TRBV6-1 and TRBJ1-2; 9 nucleotides agree with TRBD1. This CDR3 contains 14 residues. V lost 7 bases, J lost 5 bases, and 8 bases stayed unmatched. The germline CDR1 and CDR2 sequences are MNHNS and SASEGT. CDR3 residues: CASKGDRVKYGYTF. The CDR3 nucleotides are TGTGCCAGCAAGGGGGACAGGGTAAAATATGGCTACACCTTC.

This clonotype was picked up many times. The V call is TRBV2, the J call TRBJ1-5; a weak D match, TRBD1 (6 bases). Germline V gene data show CDR1 as SNHLY and CDR2 as FYNNEI. Trimming shortened V by 4 bases and J by 5 bases, and 9 bases separated the two germline ends. CDR3 length equals 13 residues. The CDR3 bases are TGTGCCAGCAGTGTTACAGGGTATCAGCCCCAGCATTTT. It encodes CASSVTGYQPQHF.

This clonotype was counted only a few times. V usage is TRBV11-2 and J usage is TRBJ2-1; TRBD1 matches 7 bases. The CDR3 consists of 14 residues. Trimming removed 3 bases from V and 7 bases from J; junction bases left unmatched: 6. Germline CDR1 reads SGHAT; CDR2 reads FQNNGV. The CDR3 sequence is CASSFGTVRNEQFF. DNA for the CDR3: TGTGCCAGCAGCTTTGGGACAGTGAGGAATGAGCAGTTCTTC.

This clonotype was recorded at least ten times. The chain joins TRBV9 to TRBJ2-7; TRBD1 matches 12 bases. This CDR3 region has 17 residues. Germline V gene data show CDR1 as SGDLS and CDR2 as YYNGEE. The trim removed 2 bases at V and 2 bases at J, leaving 8 bases unmatched. CDR3 nucleotides: TGTGCCAGCAGCGTGGAGGGGGGGACAGGGGGCACCTACGAGCAGTACTTC. Its protein is CASSVEGGTGGTYEQYF. Combining the CDR3 with reference TRBV9 and TRBJ2-7 gives the whole variable domain DSGVTQTPKHLITATGQRVTLRCSPRSGDLSVYWYQQSLDQGLQFLIQYYNGEERAKGNILERFSAQQFPDLHSELNLSSLELGDSALYFCASSVEGGTGGTYEQYFGPGTRLTVT.

Many counts were recorded for this clonotype. The rearrangement links TRBV13 to TRBJ2-7; 7 nucleotides align to TRBD1. Germline-derived CDR1 and CDR2 are PRHDT and FYEKMQ (reference sequence). The CDR3 length is 14 residues. J gave up 1 base and V 5 bases, and 5 bases lay outside the gene matches. CDR3 sequence (DNA): TGTGCCAGCAGCCCCCTGACAGGGTCCTACGAGCAGTACTTC. Protein: CASSPLTGSYEQYF.

This clonotype was seen only a few times. V usage is TRBV19 and J usage is TRBJ2-7, with 9 bases aligning to TRBD1. Germline CDR1 reads LNHDA; CDR2 reads SQIVND (reference sequence). The CDR3 extends over 20 amino acids. The trim removed 1 base at V and 0 bases at J, leaving 16 bases unmatched. The CDR3 DNA reads as TGTGCCAGTAGTATAGGACCGGGACAGGGTAAGCCGAAAGTCTCCTACGAGCAGTACTTC. Its protein product is CASSIGPGQGKPKVSYEQYF. Combining the CDR3 with reference TRBV19 and TRBJ2-7 gives the whole variable domain DGGITQSPKYLFRKEGQNVTLSCEQNLNHDAMYWYRQDPGQGLRLIYYSQIVNDFQKGDIAEGYSVSREKKESFPLTVTSAQKNPTAFYLCASSIGPGQGKPKVSYEQYFGPGTRLTVT.

This clonotype was observed a few times. The rearrangement links TRBV7-9 to TRBJ2-7; D is possibly TRBD1 (5 bases). Between the trimmed V and J ends, which lost 4 bases and 2 bases, there was a span of 9 bases. The germline gives CDR1 SEHNR, CDR2 FQNEAQ (reference sequence). This CDR3 has 13 residues. The chain's CDR3 is CASSSLRAYEQYF. The CDR3 region has the DNA TGTGCCAGCAGCTCGCTCAGGGCCTACGAGCAGTACTTC.

This clonotype appeared many times. This chain joins TRBV7-9 and TRBJ1-1; D ambiguous. Germline-derived CDR1 and CDR2 are SEHNR and FQNEAQ (reference sequence). CDR3 size: 12 residues. V lost 1 base and J lost 3, with 3 bases in between. CDR3 in DNA: TGTGCCAGCAGCTTAGAGGACACTGAAGCTTTCTTT. This translates into CASSLEDTEAFF.

This clonotype has ten or more counts. The chain couples TRBV5-1 to TRBJ1-6, with D possibly matching TRBD1 (5 bases). Trimming removed 4 bases at V and 3 bases at J, with 14 bases between. The germline V gene has CDR1 SGHRS and CDR2 YFSETQ. This CDR3 has 16 residues. The CDR3 DNA follows: TGCGCCAGCAGCCCTGCACAAGACAGCTATAATTCACCCCTCCACTTT. The encoded protein is CASSPAQDSYNSPLHF.

In its sample, this clonotype was seen many times. The rearrangement links TRBV4-1 to TRBJ2-4; tentatively, D is TRBD1 (6 bases). This CDR3 contains 15 residues. Germline V CDR1 and CDR2: MGHRA, YSYEKL. V was cut by 4 bases and J by 9 bases, with 19 bases left in between. CDR3: CASSLDPQGVTIQYF. The CDR3 bases are TGCGCCAGCAGCCTTGATCCACAGGGAGTTACCATTCAGTACTTC.

This clonotype was seen ten or more times. The germline gene is not matched at one end of the junction; a read error may be the cause. The chain couples TRBV5-1 to TRBJ2-7; TRBD1 matches 8 bases. The germline V gene encodes CDR1 SGHRS and CDR2 YFSETQ. The CDR3 has 11 residues. DNA for the CDR3: TGCGCCAGCCGGGATCGGGACAGGAGGATCTTC. It yields the protein CASRDRDRRIF.

The rearrangement uses TRBV30 and TRBJ2-4, with D uncertain. CDR3 length equals 11 residues. Trimming took 3 bases from V and 2 from J, leaving 2 bases between them. CDR1 is GTSNPN and CDR2 is SVGIG in the germline V gene (reference sequence). The DNA of the CDR3 is TGTGCCTGGAGGACCAAAAACATTCAGTACTTC. Its translation: CAWRTKNIQYF.

This clonotype was seen ten or more times. J is TRBJ2-3 and V is TRBV11-2; possible D gene TRBD2, 7 bases. Per germline, CDR1 SGHAT and CDR2 FQNNGV. Trimming cost V 0 bases and J 2 bases, with 12 bases left between them. There are 16 residues in the CDR3. CDR3 sequence reads: CASSLDAGGPTDTQYF. DNA for the CDR3: TGTGCCAGCAGCTTAGACGCCGGGGGGCCCACAGATACGCAGTATTTT.

The rearrangement links TRBV20-1 to TRBJ1-1; tentative D call: TRBD1 (5 bases). Germline CDR1 DFQATT, CDR2 SNEGSKA (reference sequence). The CDR3 extends over 12 amino acids. Trimming left V 8 bases short and J 5 bases short, with 15 bases between. As DNA, the CDR3 is TGCAGTCCAGGGACTGGGAGGACTGAAGCTTTCTTT. As protein: CSPGTGRTEAFF.

The chain employs TRBV5-1 and TRBJ1-1; D not certain. V lost 2 bases and J 2 bases, leaving 10 bases between the germline ends. In germline, CDR1 is SGHRS, CDR2 YFSETQ. The CDR3 sequence is 14 residues long. The CDR3 region is CASSLGWLNTEAFF. The DNA for the CDR3 is TGCGCCAGCAGCTTAGGTTGGCTTAACACTGAAGCTTTCTTT.

This clonotype was recorded many times. The V and J genes are TRBV27 and TRBJ1-1, with 7 bases fitting TRBD1. V trimming: 6 bases; J trimming: 0 bases; junction bases outside the gene matches: 4. Germline lookup yields CDR1 MNHEY and CDR2 SMNVEV (reference sequence). CDR3 length: 14 amino acids. CDR3 DNA sequence: TGTGCCAGCAGGCAACAGGGGTTGAACACTGAAGCTTTCTTT. Its protein product is CASRQQGLNTEAFF.

In this sample, this clonotype turned up many times. The J gene is TRBJ2-5, the V gene TRBV2; TRBD2 matches 11 bases. V lost 2 bases, J lost 5 bases, and 7 bases stayed unmatched. This CDR3 comprises 16 residues. CDR1 is SNHLY, CDR2 FYNNEI, per germline. CDR3 amino acids: CASSETSGGRGETQYF. CDR3 nucleotides: TGTGCCAGCAGTGAAACTAGCGGGGGAAGGGGGGAGACCCAGTACTTC.

DNA for the CDR3: TGCGCCAGCAGCTTGGGAGGGGGCGAACCCTACAATGAGCAGTTCTTC. Protein sequence: CASSLGGGEPYNEQFF. The gene calls are TRBV5-1 and TRBJ2-1; 7 positions agree with TRBD1. Germline loops: CDR1 SGHRS, CDR2 YFSETQ. This CDR3 spans 16 amino acids. Trimming at V came to 0 bases and at J to 2 bases, leaving 5 bases not matched to a gene.

This clonotype was seen more than once but under ten times. The V and J genes are TRBV7-8 and TRBJ2-7; weak D call: TRBD1 (6 bases). CDR1 is SGHVS and CDR2 is FQNEAQ in the germline V gene. This CDR3 spans 15 amino acids. The V end lost 4 bases, the J end lost 4 bases, and 17 bases lay between the germline ends. This CDR3 reads CASSSHRDKLYEQYF. The CDR3 region has the DNA TGTGCCAGCAGCTCACACCGGGACAAGCTATACGAGCAGTACTTC. Based on the CDR3 plus reference TRBV7-8 and TRBJ2-7, the full variable domain is GAGVSQSPRYKVAKRGQDVALRCDPISGHVSLFWYQQALGQGPEFLTYFQNEAQLDKSGLPSDRFFAERPEGSVSTLKIQRTQQEDSAVYLCASSSHRDKLYEQYFGPGTRLTVT.

The chain carries TRBV5-1 and TRBJ1-1; 7 bases agree with TRBD1. The V and J ends lost 4 bases and 5 bases, in that order; junction bases with no gene match: 14. Germline V lookup: CDR1 SGHRS, CDR2 YFSETQ. This CDR3 contains 16 residues. The CDR3 sequence is CASSPEVTGLRTEAFF. CDR3 bases: TGCGCCAGCAGCCCCGAAGTGACAGGGTTACGGACTGAAGCTTTCTTT.

The chain has TRBV20-1 and TRBJ2-1; 10 nucleotides align to TRBD1. This CDR3 spans 13 amino acids. V shed 5 bases, J shed 7 bases, and the junction held 5 bases outside the gene matches. Looked up from germline, CDR1 is DFQATT and CDR2 is SNEGSKA (reference sequence). CDR3 DNA sequence: TGCAGTGCTCCGGGACAGGGGACAAATGAGCAGTTCTTC. As protein: CSAPGQGTNEQFF.

This clonotype was seen a few times. The rearrangement uses TRBV19 and TRBJ2-3; unclear D gene. The CDR3 totals 14 residues. Trimming cost V 4 bases and J 6 bases, with 14 bases left between them. CDR1 and CDR2 (germline): LNHDA, SQIVND (reference sequence). The CDR3 sequence: CASSTHSISDTQYF. CDR3 nucleotides: TGTGCCAGTAGTACGCATAGTATTTCGGATACGCAGTATTTT.

This clonotype has only a few counts. The CDR3 loop reads CASRSFERTQETQYF. In DNA form, the CDR3 reads TGTGCCAGCAGGTCCTTTGAGCGGACCCAAGAGACCCAGTACTTC. The chain links TRBV12-3 or TRBV12-4 to TRBJ2-5; possible D gene TRBD2, 5 bases. V lost 6 bases, J lost 1 base, and 15 bases lay in between. The CDR3 covers 15 residues.

This clonotype was counted between two and nine times. The chain combines TRBV5-1 with TRBJ2-1; 10 bases map to TRBD2. V gave up 6 bases and J gave up 9 bases; unmatched junction bases: 18. Germline V gene sequence: CDR1 SGHRS, CDR2 YFSETQ. The CDR3 contains 17 residues. The CDR3 here is CASIPELAGTHGGEQFF. The CDR3 coding sequence is TGCGCCAGCATCCCCGAACTAGCGGGGACCCATGGGGGTGAGCAGTTCTTC.

The genes are TRBV9 and TRBJ1-5; 7 bases are a match to TRBD1. The CDR3 length is 15 residues. Germline V gene data show CDR1 as SGDLS and CDR2 as YYNGEE. Germline trimming cut 0 bases from V and 0 bases from J; bases unmatched to any gene: 0. The CDR3 protein is CASSVGTGSNQPQHF. CDR3 in DNA: TGTGCCAGCAGCGTAGGGACAGGTAGCAATCAGCCCCAGCATTTT.

This clonotype has ten or more counts. The rearrangement uses TRBV29-1 and TRBJ2-7, with TRBD2 identical over 7 bases. The germline gives CDR1 SQVTM, CDR2 ANQGSEA. This CDR3 contains 14 residues. V was clipped by 6 bases and J by 0 bases; unmatched bases: 8. The CDR3: CSVGGGVGSYEQYF. The CDR3 DNA is TGCAGCGTGGGGGGGGGAGTCGGCTCCTACGAGCAGTACTTC.

The V gene is TRBV5-1, the J gene TRBJ2-3, with TRBD1 identical over 10 bases. Germline V gene lookup returns CDR1 SGHRS and CDR2 YFSETQ. This CDR3 comprises 16 residues. Unmatched junction bases numbered 7, after V lost 3 bases and J lost 3 bases. The CDR3 DNA sequence: TGCGCCAGCAGCTCCTGGACAGGGGGGGTGACAGATACGCAGTATTTT. Translating it yields CASSSWTGGVTDTQYF. Full variable domain (outside the CDR3, taken from reference TRBV5-1 and TRBJ2-3): KAGVTQTPRYLIKTRGQQVTLSCSPISGHRSVSWYQQTPGQGLQFLFEYFSETQRNKGNFPGRFSGRQFSNSRSEMNVSTLELGDSALYLCASSSWTGGVTDTQYFGPGTRLTVL.